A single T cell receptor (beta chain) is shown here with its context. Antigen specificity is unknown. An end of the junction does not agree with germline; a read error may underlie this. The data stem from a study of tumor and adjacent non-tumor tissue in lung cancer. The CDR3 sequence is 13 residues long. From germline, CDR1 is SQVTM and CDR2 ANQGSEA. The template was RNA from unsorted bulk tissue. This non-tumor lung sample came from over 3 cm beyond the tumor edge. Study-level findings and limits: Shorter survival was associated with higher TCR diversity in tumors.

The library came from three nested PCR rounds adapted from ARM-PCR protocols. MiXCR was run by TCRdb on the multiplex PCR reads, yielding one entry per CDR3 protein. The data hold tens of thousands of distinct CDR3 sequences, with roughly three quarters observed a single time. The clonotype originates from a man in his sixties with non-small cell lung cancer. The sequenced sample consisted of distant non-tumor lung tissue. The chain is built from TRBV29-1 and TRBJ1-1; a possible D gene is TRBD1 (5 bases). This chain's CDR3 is CSALDPVDTEAFF. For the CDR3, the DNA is TGCAGCGCCCTGGACCCCGTGGACACTGAAGCTTTTTTT.